The clone carrying this T cell receptor beta chain was picked up many times. The source of the sample is a study of Graves' ophthalmopathy and Graves' hyperthyroidism. The CDR3 spans 15 residues. Germline lookup yields CDR1 SNHLY and CDR2 FYNNEI. With V trimmed by 7 bases and J by 1 base, 5 bases remained unmatched. Amplified TCR beta CDR3 regions were obtained using RNA transcripts as template. RT-PCR was first run with HTBI primers, then multiplex PCR in a second round. TCRdb redid the calling of the multiplex PCR reads with MiXCR, one entry per CDR3 protein. In the table there are about 400,000 distinct CDR3 sequences, roughly 18% of which are singletons.

The V gene is TRBV2, the J gene TRBJ2-4; 9 nucleotides agree with TRBD1. This clonotype originated in a woman in her late teens or twenties with Graves' ophthalmopathy. Material: peripheral blood. CDR3 sequence: CASTWTGDAKNIQYF. DNA for the CDR3: TGTGCCAGCACCTGGACAGGGGACGCCAAAAACATTCAGTACTTC.